The rows below give T cell receptor beta chains drawn from one sample of a study of breast tumors, draining lymph nodes, adjacent tissues. MiXCR, run by TCRdb on the multiplex PCR reads, gives a single entry per CDR3 protein. The profile shows tens of thousands of distinct CDR3 sequences, under 75% of them singletons. The sequenced material came from tumor-adjacent breast tissue. These receptor sequences come from a female donor with breast cancer. Some clones in this sample may be carry-over from other donors' samples. The CDR3 runs from the conserved cysteine through the conserved F or W. A D gene is named only where the DNA matches it firmly. Not every row has a clone size; where given, it reads once, few, many or a size class.

abundance | d_gene | j_gene | v_gene | CDR3nt | CDR3aa
large | NA | TRBJ1-6 | TRBV15 | TGTGCCACCAGCAGAGAGAATTCACCCCTCCACTTT | CATSRENSPLHF
many | TRBD2 | TRBJ2-1 | TRBV29-1 | TGCAGCGTGGGGGGGGTGGATGAGCAGTTCTTC | CSVGGVDEQFF
NA | NA | TRBJ1-5 | TRBV15 | TGTGCCACCAGCAGAGGTGGGAGTTTTGGCAATCAGCCCCAACATTTT | CATSRGGSFGNQPQHF
NA | TRBD2 | TRBJ2-1 | TRBV2 | TGTGCCAGCAGTGCCGCGGGGGGACATAATTACAATGAGCAGTTCTTC | CASSAAGGHNYNEQFF
NA | NA | TRBJ1-5 | TRBV4-2 | TGTGCCAGCAGCCGGGAACCCAATCAGCCCCAGCATTTT | CASSREPNQPQHF
NA | NA | TRBJ1-5 | TRBV10-3 | TGTGCCATCAGTGCAACCGTGGGAGAGCCCCAACATTTT | CAISATVGEPQHF
NA | NA | TRBJ1-2 | TRBV5-1 | TGCGCCAGCAGCCAACAGGGAGGGTATGGCTACACCTTC | CASSQQGGYGYTF
NA | TRBD1 | TRBJ1-6 | TRBV5-7 | TGTGCCAGCAGCATTCGACAGGGGAACTATAATTCACCCCTCCACTTT | CASSIRQGNYNSPLHF
NA | NA | TRBJ2-5 | TRBV20-1 | TGCAGTGCTAGAGTATTCAGGGGCGGGGAGACCCAGTACTTC | CSARVFRGGETQYF
NA | NA | TRBJ1-3 | TRBV2 | TGTGCCAGCAGTGACAGTAATCCTGGAAACACCATATATTTT | CASSDSNPGNTIYF
NA | NA | TRBJ1-5 | TRBV2 | TGTGCCAGCAGTGCGGGGACAAGGAATCAGCCCCAGCATTTT | CASSAGTRNQPQHF
NA | NA | TRBJ2-3 | TRBV19 | TGTGCCAGTAGGACAGTAAACACAGATACGCAGTATTTT | CASRTVNTDTQYF
NA | NA | TRBJ1-2 | TRBV12-3/TRBV12-4 | TGTGCCAGCAGTTCCACTCCGGAAGGGAACTATGGCTACACCTTC | CASSSTPEGNYGYTF
few | TRBD2 | TRBJ2-3 | TRBV5-4 | TGTGCCAGCAGCTTGGGACTAGCGGCCACAGATACGCAGTATTTT | CASSLGLAATDTQYF
medium-sized | NA | TRBJ2-1 | TRBV20-1 | TGCAGTGCTATTCGCGGGCAGTTCTTC | CSAIRGQFF
NA | NA | TRBJ1-2 | TRBV10-3 | TGTGCCATCAGTGAGTCGCAGGGAGACGTTAACTATGGCTACACCTTC | CAISESQGDVNYGYTF
NA | TRBD1 | TRBJ1-2 | TRBV7-2 | TGTGCCAGCAGTCTACTGAAGGGGGCGCGTGGCTACACCTTC | CASSLLKGARGYTF
NA | NA | TRBJ2-5 | TRBV15 | TGTGCCACCAGCAGTGGATTGAAAACAGGGTCTGAGGAGGAGACCCAGTACTTC | CATSSGLKTGSEEETQYF
NA | TRBD2 | TRBJ2-1 | TRBV7-3 | TGTGCCAGCAGCTCCCGACTAGCGGGGGAACATGAGCAGTTCTTC | CASSSRLAGEHEQFF
few | NA | TRBJ1-2 | TRBV20-1 | TGCAGTGCTAGAGGATGGCAGGGAAGTGCCTACACCTTC | CSARGWQGSAYTF
NA | NA | TRBJ1-5 | TRBV7-2 | TGTGCCAGCAGCTTAAAGGCTAATAGCAATCAGCCCCAGCATTTT | CASSLKANSNQPQHF